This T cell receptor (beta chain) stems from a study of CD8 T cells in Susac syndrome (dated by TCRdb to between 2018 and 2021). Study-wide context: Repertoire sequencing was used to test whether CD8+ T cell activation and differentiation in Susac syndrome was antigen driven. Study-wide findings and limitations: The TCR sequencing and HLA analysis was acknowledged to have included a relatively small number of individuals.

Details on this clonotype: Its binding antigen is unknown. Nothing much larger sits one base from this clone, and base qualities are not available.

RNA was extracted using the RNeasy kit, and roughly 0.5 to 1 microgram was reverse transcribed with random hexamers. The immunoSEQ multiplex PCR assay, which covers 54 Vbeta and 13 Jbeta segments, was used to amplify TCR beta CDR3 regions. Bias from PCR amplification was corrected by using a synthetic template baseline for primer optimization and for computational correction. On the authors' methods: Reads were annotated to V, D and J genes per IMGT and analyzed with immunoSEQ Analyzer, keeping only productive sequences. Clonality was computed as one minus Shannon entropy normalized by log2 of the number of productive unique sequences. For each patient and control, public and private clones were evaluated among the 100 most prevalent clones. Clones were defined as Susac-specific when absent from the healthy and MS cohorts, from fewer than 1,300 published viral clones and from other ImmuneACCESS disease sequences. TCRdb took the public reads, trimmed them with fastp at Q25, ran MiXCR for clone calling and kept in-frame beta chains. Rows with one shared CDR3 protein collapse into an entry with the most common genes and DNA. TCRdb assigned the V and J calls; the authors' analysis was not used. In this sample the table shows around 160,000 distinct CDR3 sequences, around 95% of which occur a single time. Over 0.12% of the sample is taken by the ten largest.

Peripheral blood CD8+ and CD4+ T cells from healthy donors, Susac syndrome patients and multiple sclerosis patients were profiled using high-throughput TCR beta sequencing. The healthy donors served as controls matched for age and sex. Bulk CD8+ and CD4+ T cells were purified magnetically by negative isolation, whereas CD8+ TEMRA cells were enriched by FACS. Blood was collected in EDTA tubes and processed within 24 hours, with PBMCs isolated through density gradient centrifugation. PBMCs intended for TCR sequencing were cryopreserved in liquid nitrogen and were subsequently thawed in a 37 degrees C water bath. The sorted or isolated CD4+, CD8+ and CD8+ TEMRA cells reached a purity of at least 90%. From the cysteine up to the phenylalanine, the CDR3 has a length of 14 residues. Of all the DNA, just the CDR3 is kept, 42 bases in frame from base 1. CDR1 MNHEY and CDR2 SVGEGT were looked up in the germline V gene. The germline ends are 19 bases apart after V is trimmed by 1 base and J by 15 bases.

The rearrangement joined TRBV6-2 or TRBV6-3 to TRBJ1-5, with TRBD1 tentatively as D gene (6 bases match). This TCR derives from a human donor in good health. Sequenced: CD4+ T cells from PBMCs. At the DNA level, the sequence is TGTGCCAGCAGTTACTTAGATGTCACAGGGCAGCGGCATTTT. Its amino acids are CASSYLDVTGQRHF.